Shown below are 14 T cell receptor beta chains from a single sample sequenced in a study of blood T cell repertoires in COVID-19. TCRdb keeps only in-frame clones here, not all; method: immunoSEQ multiplex PCR. The sample includes about 59,000 clones, 75% to 95% of them seen just once. Sequences were obtained from peripheral blood. The receptors come from a man older than 75 with acute or convalescent COVID-19.

The gene calls are TRBV19 and TRBJ1-5; tentatively, D is TRBD1 (5 bases). This CDR3 is 15 amino acids long. The germline V gene encodes CDR1 LNHDA and CDR2 SQIVND (reference sequence). V was trimmed by 4 bases and J by 9 bases, leaving 19 bases between them. The CDR3 DNA sequence: TGTGCCAGTAGTACCCTAGACAGCGCACCTCGGCCCCAGCATTTT. Translated, it gives CASSTLDSAPRPQHF.

The chain is built from TRBV19 and TRBJ1-1; maybe TRBD1 (5 bases). CDR1 and CDR2 from the germline V gene are LNHDA and SQIVND (reference sequence). The germline V and J ends were trimmed by 4 bases and 5 bases, with 20 bases remaining between them. This CDR3 has 16 amino acids. This chain's CDR3 is CASSTRDLGVYTEAFF. In DNA form, the CDR3 reads TGTGCCAGTAGTACACGGGACTTAGGAGTGTATACTGAAGCTTTCTTT.

The chain joins TRBV6-1 to TRBJ1-1; no clear D. The CDR3 consists of 15 residues. V was cut by 1 base and J by 1 base, with 10 bases left in between. Per the germline V gene, CDR1 is MNHNS and CDR2 is SASEGT. This CDR3 is CASSEVGAANTEAFF. As DNA, the CDR3 is TGTGCCAGCAGTGAAGTGGGAGCGGCGAACACTGAAGCTTTCTTT.

This clone appeared a single time. The V call is TRBV6-6, the J call TRBJ1-4; 8 bases line up with TRBD1. The CDR3 totals 12 residues. CDR1 and CDR2 from the germline V gene are MNHNY and SVGAGI (reference sequence). Trimming took 8 bases from V and 8 from J; bases not matched to a gene: 4. The CDR3 nucleotides are TGTGCCAGCGGACAGGGTCCGGAAAAACTGTTTTTT. Translation gives CASGQGPEKLFF.

The chain couples TRBV7-9 to TRBJ1-6, with 7 bases lining up with TRBD1. Per the germline V gene, CDR1 is SEHNR and CDR2 is FQNEAQ (reference sequence). The V and J ends lost 2 bases and 8 bases, in that order; junction bases with no gene match: 3. The length of the CDR3 is 14 residues. The CDR3 loop reads CASSLTQGDSPLHF. The CDR3 coding sequence is TGTGCCAGCAGCTTAACGCAGGGGGATTCACCCCTCCACTTT.

The chain has TRBV5-5 and TRBJ1-4, with TRBD1 matching over 10 bases. This CDR3 is 16 amino acids long. CDR1 is SGHKS and CDR2 is YYEKEE in the germline V gene (reference sequence). The V and J ends lost 4 bases and 6 bases, in that order; junction bases with no gene match: 9. DNA of the CDR3: TGTGCCAGCAGCACAATGGGGACAGGGGATTATGAAAAACTGTTTTTT. Protein product: CASSTMGTGDYEKLFF.

The chain carries TRBV7-2 and TRBJ2-4, with a tentative D call TRBD1 (5 bases). The germline V and J ends were trimmed by 3 bases and 12 bases, with 12 bases remaining between them. The CDR3 is 12 amino acids. Per germline, CDR1 SGHTA and CDR2 FQGNSA. In DNA form, the CDR3 reads TGTGCCAGCAGCTTTGACGGACAAACTCAGTACTTC. Its translation is CASSFDGQTQYF.

The J gene is TRBJ2-3, the V gene TRBV12-3 or TRBV12-4, with D possibly matching TRBD2 (5 bases). The V gene lost 8 bases and the J gene lost 1 base, with 7 bases spanning the gap. CDR3 length equals 12 residues. The CDR3 coding sequence is TGTGCCAGCGGGCGGGGCACAGATACGCAGTATTTT. Its protein product is CASGRGTDTQYF.

The chain couples TRBV28 to TRBJ2-7; 7 nucleotides line up with TRBD2. The CDR3 consists of 13 residues. In germline, CDR1 is MDHEN, CDR2 SYDVKM. The V and J ends lost 10 bases and 1 base, in that order; junction bases with no gene match: 7. The CDR3 reads CATGTTPSYEQYF. For the CDR3, the DNA is TGTGCCACCGGGACTACCCCTTCCTACGAGCAGTACTTC.

The chain uses TRBV6-2 or TRBV6-3 and TRBJ2-1; TRBD2 is a possible D gene (6 bases). The V gene's germline CDR1 is MNHEY and CDR2 SVGEGT. Between the trimmed V and J ends, which lost 2 bases and 6 bases, there was a span of 17 bases. The CDR3 consists of 16 residues. This CDR3 is CASSYPWAGNSNEQFF. In DNA form, the CDR3 reads TGTGCCAGCAGTTACCCCTGGGCGGGGAATTCCAATGAGCAGTTCTTC.

The chain carries TRBV10-3 and TRBJ1-5; D ambiguous. The V end was cut by 4 bases, the J end by 4 bases, with 17 bases between. The germline V gene encodes CDR1 ENHRY and CDR2 SYGVKD. This CDR3 region has 16 residues. The chain's CDR3 is CAISGRAEGGNQPQHF. The CDR3 bases are TGTGCCATCAGTGGACGGGCAGAGGGCGGTAATCAGCCCCAGCATTTT.

This clone was counted a single time. V is TRBV2 and J is TRBJ1-6, with 8 positions matching TRBD1. The CDR3 runs 15 residues. Germline V gene sequence: CDR1 SNHLY, CDR2 FYNNEI. Trimming cost V 6 bases and J 2 bases; bases outside gene matches: 3. The CDR3 DNA follows: TGTGCCAGCAGACGACAGGGGCCCTATAATTCACCCCTCCACTTT. Residues: CASRRQGPYNSPLHF. The full variable domain, completed using reference TRBV2 and TRBJ1-6, is EPEVTQTPSHQVTQMGQEVILRCVPISNHLYFYWYRQILGQKVEFLVSFYNNEISEKSEIFDDQFSVERPDGSNFTLKIRSTKLEDSAMYFCASRRQGPYNSPLHFGNGTRLTVT.

V and J are TRBV30 and TRBJ1-6; D gene uncertain. The germline V and J ends were trimmed by 4 bases and 6 bases, with 13 bases remaining between them. The length of the CDR3 is 14 residues. Germline V gene lookup returns CDR1 GTSNPN and CDR2 SVGIG (reference sequence). CDR3 amino acids: CAWTRETVNSPLHF. For the CDR3, the DNA is TGTGCCTGGACCCGGGAAACAGTTAATTCACCCCTCCACTTT.

The rearrangement links TRBV3-1 (or the pseudogene TRBV3-2) to TRBJ1-2, with D possibly being TRBD1 (5 bases). CDR1 and CDR2 (germline): LGHDT, YNNKEL (reference sequence). The V gene lost 4 bases and the J gene lost 0 bases, with 15 bases spanning the gap. The CDR3 length is 16 residues. CDR3 loop: CASSLAGGAANYGYTF. CDR3 sequence (DNA): TGTGCCAGCAGCCTCGCGGGAGGGGCCGCTAACTATGGCTACACCTTC.